These 27 T cell receptor beta chains were sequenced from one sample in a study of blood T cell repertoires in COVID-19. Produced via immunoSEQ multiplex PCR; TCRdb's table is partial and in-frame only. The sample includes 200,000 to 250,000 clones, roughly four fifths of them seen just once. The specimen sequenced was peripheral blood. The receptor source for this set is a woman aged 80 or over with COVID-19, enrolled during active disease.

The V call is TRBV6-1, the J call TRBJ1-1; D is undetermined. The CDR3 contains 15 residues. Germline CDR1 MNHNS, CDR2 SASEGT. Deletions cut 2 bases from V and 4 bases from J, with 14 bases between. The CDR3 here is CASSEHFTRGTEAFF. In DNA, the CDR3 is TGTGCCAGCAGTGAACATTTTACCCGGGGCACTGAAGCTTTCTTT.

This clone has only a few counts. The J gene is TRBJ1-2, the V gene TRBV28; no clear D gene. Germline V gene lookup returns CDR1 MDHEN and CDR2 SYDVKM. Trimming stripped 6 bases from V and 11 bases from J, with 19 bases between. The CDR3 sequence is 13 residues long. The CDR3 here is CASSSEAQFRYTF. DNA of the CDR3: TGTGCCAGCAGCTCCGAAGCTCAATTTAGATACACCTTC.

The V and J genes are TRBV2 and TRBJ1-2; unclear D gene. Germline V gene lookup returns CDR1 SNHLY and CDR2 FYNNEI. There are 11 residues in the CDR3. V was trimmed by 1 base and J by 8 bases, leaving 5 bases between them. The CDR3 loop is CASSEDAGYTF. CDR3 sequence (DNA): TGTGCCAGCAGTGAAGATGCGGGCTACACCTTC.

The rearrangement links TRBV9 to TRBJ2-1; TRBD2 aligns across 11 bases. The CDR3 totals 17 residues. The germline gives CDR1 SGDLS, CDR2 YYNGEE. The ends lost 0 bases at V and 8 bases at J; junction bases unmatched: 10. As DNA, the CDR3 is TGTGCCAGCAGCGTAGCCTCGGGGCTAGCGGGGGGCCATGAGCAGTTCTTC. Encoded protein: CASSVASGLAGGHEQFF. Using reference TRBV9 and TRBJ2-1 for the parts outside the CDR3, the full variable domain is DSGVTQTPKHLITATGQRVTLRCSPRSGDLSVYWYQQSLDQGLQFLIQYYNGEERAKGNILERFSAQQFPDLHSELNLSSLELGDSALYFCASSVASGLAGGHEQFFGPGTRLTVL.

CDR3 nucleotide sequence: TGTGCCACCCTTAAATGGGGACAGAAACCCTTGGGAGCTTTCTTT. This codes for CATLKWGQKPLGAFF. The V call is TRBV28, the J call TRBJ1-1; TRBD1 agrees at 7 bases. With 10 bases clipped from V and 10 bases from J, the junction kept 21 bases outside the gene matches. CDR3 length: 15 amino acids. Germline-derived CDR1 and CDR2 are MDHEN and SYDVKM.

This chain joins TRBV5-1 and TRBJ2-1; TRBD1 matches 7 bases. This CDR3 is built from 15 residues. The V gene's germline CDR1 is SGHRS and CDR2 YFSETQ. V gave up 6 bases and J gave up 1 base; unmatched junction bases: 7. The CDR3 here is CASTEGTASYNEQFF. CDR3 nucleotides: TGCGCCAGCACAGAAGGGACAGCTTCCTACAATGAGCAGTTCTTC.

The chain carries TRBV7-8 and TRBJ1-1; D ambiguous. The CDR3 consists of 13 residues. Germline V CDR1 and CDR2: SGHVS, FQNEAQ. Trimming removed 3 bases from V and 1 base from J, with 6 bases in between. This chain's CDR3 is CASSFGRNTEAFF. DNA of the CDR3: TGTGCCAGCAGCTTCGGGAGGAACACTGAAGCTTTCTTT.

The chain is built from TRBV7-8 and TRBJ2-2; D might be TRBD1 (6 bases). V lost 4 bases and J lost 7, with 13 bases in between. The CDR3 runs 14 residues. Per the germline V gene, CDR1 is SGHVS and CDR2 is FQNEAQ. This chain's CDR3 is CASSSRGWGGELFF. The CDR3 region has the DNA TGTGCCAGCAGCTCAAGGGGGTGGGGCGGGGAGCTGTTTTTT.

The chain uses TRBV5-1 and TRBJ2-3; D uncertain. V was clipped by 0 bases and J by 0 bases, with 8 bases between them. The CDR3 sequence is 15 residues long. Germline CDR1 and CDR2: SGHRS and YFSETQ. CDR3 region: CASSLGAPSTDTQYF. The DNA for the CDR3 is TGCGCCAGCAGCTTGGGAGCCCCTAGCACAGATACGCAGTATTTT.

This clone was counted between two and nine times. V and J are TRBV28 and TRBJ1-2; D gene ambiguous. This CDR3 is built from 13 residues. Germline CDR1 MDHEN, CDR2 SYDVKM. Trimming pared 6 bases from V and 4 bases from J, leaving 12 bases between. The CDR3 region is CASRAALGYGYTF. In DNA, the CDR3 is TGTGCCAGCAGAGCGGCGCTGGGCTATGGCTACACCTTC.

The chain is built from TRBV7-9 and TRBJ1-5, with D possibly being TRBD1 (5 bases). Trimming took 1 base from V and 1 from J, leaving 14 bases between them. The CDR3 spans 17 residues. CDR1 SEHNR and CDR2 FQNEAQ come from the germline V gene (reference sequence). The CDR3 protein is CASSLGGAAASNQPQHF. CDR3 nucleotide sequence: TGTGCCAGCAGCTTAGGGGGCGCGGCGGCCAGCAATCAGCCCCAGCATTTT.

The rearrangement joins TRBV10-3 to TRBJ1-1; possibly TRBD1 for D (6 bases). Germline V CDR1 and CDR2: ENHRY, SYGVKD. V was shortened by 6 bases and J by 2 bases, with 16 bases between the two germline ends. This CDR3 is built from 15 residues. The CDR3 DNA reads as TGTGCCATCAGGTGGGGAGAGACAGGAAACACTGAAGCTTTCTTT. It codes for CAIRWGETGNTEAFF.

The chain links TRBV5-4 to TRBJ2-3, with 13 bases lining up with TRBD2. The germline gives CDR1 SGHNT, CDR2 YYREEE (reference sequence). The CDR3 totals 14 residues. V lost 9 bases, J lost 4 bases, and 5 bases stayed unmatched. CDR3 loop: CATKLAGGSDTQYF. The CDR3 DNA reads TGTGCCACAAAACTAGCGGGAGGGTCAGATACGCAGTATTTT.

J is TRBJ1-3 and V is TRBV3-1 (or the pseudogene TRBV3-2), with D possibly TRBD1 on 5 matching bases. Germline values: CDR1 LGHDT, CDR2 YNNKEL (reference sequence). Trimming took off 4 bases at V and 3 bases at J, with 13 bases between the two ends. The CDR3 has 15 residues. CDR3 sequence: CASSPPWGFGNTIYF. DNA for the CDR3: TGTGCCAGCAGCCCCCCTTGGGGCTTTGGAAACACCATATATTTT.

The V gene is TRBV3-1 (or the pseudogene TRBV3-2), the J gene TRBJ2-3; D unclear. V lost 1 base, J lost 2 bases, and 7 bases lay in between. Germline CDR1 is LGHDT and CDR2 is YNNKEL (reference sequence). This CDR3 contains 14 residues. DNA of the CDR3: TGTGCCAGCAGCCAAGGGCTCGTCACAGATACGCAGTATTTT. Protein: CASSQGLVTDTQYF.

There are a few counts of this clone. CDR3 bases: TGTGCCAGCAGCCAGCCGGGACAGGGTGGCCCCGGGGCTTTCTTT. Its protein product is CASSQPGQGGPGAFF. The J gene is TRBJ1-1, the V gene TRBV3-1 (or the pseudogene TRBV3-2); 9 bases are a match to TRBD1. CDR1 is LGHDT and CDR2 is YNNKEL in the germline V gene (reference sequence). J lost 11 bases, V lost 3 bases, and 13 bases had no gene match. This CDR3 is built from 15 residues.

The chain joins TRBV5-1 to TRBJ1-1, with a weak D call TRBD1 (5 bases). CDR3 size: 14 residues. Between the trimmed V and J ends, which lost 4 bases and 4 bases, there was a span of 14 bases. The germline V gene has CDR1 SGHRS and CDR2 YFSETQ. CDR3 loop: CASSPQAGGTEAFF. The CDR3 DNA reads TGCGCCAGCAGCCCGCAGGCCGGGGGCACTGAAGCTTTCTTT.

The CDR3 reads CASSSTTGELFF. The CDR3 DNA reads TGTGCCAGCAGCTCTACCACCGGGGAGCTGTTTTTT. The V call is TRBV7-9, the J call TRBJ2-2; D ambiguous. V gave up 4 bases and J gave up 4 bases, with 4 bases separating them. The CDR3 is made up of 12 amino acids. The germline CDR1 and CDR2 sequences are SEHNR and FQNEAQ (reference sequence).

The genes are TRBV3-1 (or the pseudogene TRBV3-2) and TRBJ2-3; 12 bases map to TRBD2. CDR3 size: 20 residues. After removal of 6 bases from V and 3 bases from J, the junction contained 19 bases not matched to a gene. Germline CDR1 LGHDT, CDR2 YNNKEL (reference sequence). The CDR3 coding sequence is TGTGCCAGCAGTTTTGGGGGCCTGACTAGCGGGGGTTCTGGGACAGATACGCAGTATTTT. Translated: CASSFGGLTSGGSGTDTQYF.

The chain couples TRBV3-1 (or the pseudogene TRBV3-2) to TRBJ1-6, with D possibly being TRBD1 (6 bases). Trimming removed 1 base from V and 9 bases from J, with 16 bases in between. Per germline, CDR1 LGHDT and CDR2 YNNKEL (reference sequence). This CDR3 is 16 amino acids long. The CDR3 region has the DNA TGTGCCAGCAGCCAAGGAACAGGGATGGGTGGTTCACCCCTCCACTTT. Residues: CASSQGTGMGGSPLHF.

The J gene is TRBJ1-6, the V gene TRBV3-1 (or the pseudogene TRBV3-2); 7 nucleotides match TRBD1. The CDR3 is 13 residues long. The V gene end was trimmed by 4 bases and the J gene end by 14 bases; junction bases not matched to a gene: 8. Germline V CDR1 and CDR2: LGHDT, YNNKEL (reference sequence). The CDR3: CASSPRQGNTLHF. CDR3 coding DNA: TGTGCCAGCAGCCCCCGACAGGGCAACACCCTCCACTTT.

With regard to this clone: At the DNA level, this CDR3 is encoded by other sequences in the same sample as well. The V call is TRBV18, the J call TRBJ2-7; the D is unclear. Germline values: CDR1 KGHSH, CDR2 LQKENI. The CDR3 covers 13 residues. V dropped 3 bases and J dropped 2 bases, with 8 bases sitting between them. The CDR3 coding sequence is TGTGCCAGCTCACCCCCCAGCGCCTACGAGCAGTACTTC. Translated, it gives CASSPPSAYEQYF.

The V call is TRBV2, the J call TRBJ1-6; possibly TRBD1 for D (5 bases). Germline assignment: CDR1 SNHLY and CDR2 FYNNEI. CDR3 length: 16 amino acids. V was pared by 4 bases and J by 4 bases, with 14 bases between. The CDR3 region has the DNA TGTGCCAGCAGTGGAAGCAGGGCAGTTTATAATTCACCCCTCCACTTT. Translation gives CASSGSRAVYNSPLHF.

In this sample, this clone turned up a few times. V and J are TRBV6-5 and TRBJ2-7, with a weak D call TRBD1 (6 bases). The CDR3 is 15 amino acids. The germline V gene encodes CDR1 MNHEY and CDR2 SVGAGI. V was pared by 10 bases and J by 4 bases, with 23 bases between. CDR3 loop: CATSPYRVLPYEQYF. The CDR3 DNA reads as TGTGCCACTTCCCCCTACAGGGTACTCCCTTACGAGCAGTACTTC.

This sequence joins TRBV19 and TRBJ1-2, with TRBD1 as a possible D gene (6 bases). The CDR3 is 12 amino acids. The V gene's germline CDR1 is LNHDA and CDR2 SQIVND (reference sequence). With 9 bases removed from V and 8 bases from J, the gap between germline ends came to 16 bases. CDR3: CASQQGIGGYTF. As DNA, the CDR3 is TGTGCCAGCCAGCAGGGGATCGGGGGCTACACCTTC.

The chain combines TRBV7-9 with TRBJ1-2, with D uncertain. This CDR3 is built from 12 residues. Germline loops: CDR1 SEHNR, CDR2 FQNEAQ (reference sequence). Trimming took off 7 bases at V and 8 bases at J, with 14 bases between the two ends. CDR3 nucleotide sequence: TGTGCCAGCACCAATGAGGGAGGAGGCTACACCTTC. Encoded protein: CASTNEGGGYTF. Supplemented by reference TRBV7-9 and TRBJ1-2, the full variable domain reads DTGVSQNPRHKITKRGQNVTFRCDPISEHNRLYWYRQTLGQGPEFLTYFQNEAQLEKSRLLSDRFSAERPKGSFSTLEIQRTEQGDSAMYLCASTNEGGGYTFGSGTRLTVV.

The rearrangement links TRBV6-1 to TRBJ1-2; TRBD1 matches at 7 bases. This CDR3 has 14 amino acids. Germline CDR1 and CDR2: MNHNS and SASEGT. V was clipped by 3 bases and J by 8 bases; unmatched bases: 9. CDR3: CASSENRGDRGYTF. The CDR3 bases are TGTGCCAGCAGTGAGAACAGGGGAGATCGAGGCTACACCTTC.